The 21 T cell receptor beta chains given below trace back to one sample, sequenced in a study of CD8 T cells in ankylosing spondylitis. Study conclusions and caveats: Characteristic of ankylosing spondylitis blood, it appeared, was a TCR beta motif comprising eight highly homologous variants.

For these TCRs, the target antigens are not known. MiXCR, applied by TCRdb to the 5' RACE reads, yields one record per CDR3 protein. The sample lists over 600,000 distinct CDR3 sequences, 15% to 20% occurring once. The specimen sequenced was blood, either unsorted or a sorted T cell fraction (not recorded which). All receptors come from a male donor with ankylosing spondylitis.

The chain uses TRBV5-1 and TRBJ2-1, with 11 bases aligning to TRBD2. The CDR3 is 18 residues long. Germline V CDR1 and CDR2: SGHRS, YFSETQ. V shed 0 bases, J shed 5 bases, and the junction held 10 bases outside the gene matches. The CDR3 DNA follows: TGCGCCAGCAGCTTGGGCGATTCCCTAGCGGGAGGCCACAATGAGCAGTTCTTC. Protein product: CASSLGDSLAGGHNEQFF.

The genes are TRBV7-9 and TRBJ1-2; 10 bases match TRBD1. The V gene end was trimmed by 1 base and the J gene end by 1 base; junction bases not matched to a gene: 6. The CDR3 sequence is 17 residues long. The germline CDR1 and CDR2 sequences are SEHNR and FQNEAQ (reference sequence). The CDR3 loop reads CASSLEGQGPRNYGYTF. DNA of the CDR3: TGTGCCAGCAGCTTAGAGGGACAGGGGCCGCGTAACTATGGCTACACCTTC. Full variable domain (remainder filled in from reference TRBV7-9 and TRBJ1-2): DTGVSQNPRHKITKRGQNVTFRCDPISEHNRLYWYRQTLGQGPEFLTYFQNEAQLEKSRLLSDRFSAERPKGSFSTLEIQRTEQGDSAMYLCASSLEGQGPRNYGYTFGSGTRLTVV.

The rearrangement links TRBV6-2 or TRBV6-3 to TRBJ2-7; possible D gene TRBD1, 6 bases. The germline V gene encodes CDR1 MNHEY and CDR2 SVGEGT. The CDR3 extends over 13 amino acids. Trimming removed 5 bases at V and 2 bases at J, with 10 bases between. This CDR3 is CASSQQGTYEQYF. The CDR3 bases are TGTGCCAGCAGTCAACAGGGAACCTACGAGCAGTACTTC.

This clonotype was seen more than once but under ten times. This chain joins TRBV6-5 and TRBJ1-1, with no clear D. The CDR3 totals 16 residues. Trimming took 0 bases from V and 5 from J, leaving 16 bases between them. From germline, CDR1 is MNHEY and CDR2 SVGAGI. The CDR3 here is CASSYSTARANTEAFF. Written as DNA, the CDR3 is TGTGCCAGCAGTTACTCGACGGCTCGTGCGAATACTGAAGCTTTCTTT.

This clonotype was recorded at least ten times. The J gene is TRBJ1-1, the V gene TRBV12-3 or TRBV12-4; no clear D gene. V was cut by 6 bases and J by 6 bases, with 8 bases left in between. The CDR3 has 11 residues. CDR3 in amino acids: CASSRTAEAFF. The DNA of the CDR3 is TGTGCCAGCAGCCGTACAGCTGAAGCTTTCTTT.

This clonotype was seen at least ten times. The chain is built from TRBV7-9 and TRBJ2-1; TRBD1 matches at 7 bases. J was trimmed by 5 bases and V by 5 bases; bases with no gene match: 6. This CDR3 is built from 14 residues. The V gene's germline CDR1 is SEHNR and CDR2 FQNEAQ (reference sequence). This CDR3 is CASSHRDSNNEQFF. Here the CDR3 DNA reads TGTGCCAGCAGCCACCGGGACAGCAACAATGAGCAGTTCTTC.

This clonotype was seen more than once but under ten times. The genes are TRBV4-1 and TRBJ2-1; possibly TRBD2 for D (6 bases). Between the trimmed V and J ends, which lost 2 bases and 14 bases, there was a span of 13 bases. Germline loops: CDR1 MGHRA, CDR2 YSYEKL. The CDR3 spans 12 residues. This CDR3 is CASSQMVGSEFF. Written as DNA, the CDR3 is TGCGCCAGCAGCCAAATGGTCGGGAGTGAGTTCTTC.

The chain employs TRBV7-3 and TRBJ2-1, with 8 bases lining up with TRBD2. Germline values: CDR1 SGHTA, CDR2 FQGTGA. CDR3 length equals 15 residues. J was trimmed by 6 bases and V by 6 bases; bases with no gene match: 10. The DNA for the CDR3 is TGTGCCAGCAGACCCAGCGGGAGTCCCCTCAATGAGCAGTTCTTC. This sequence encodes CASRPSGSPLNEQFF.

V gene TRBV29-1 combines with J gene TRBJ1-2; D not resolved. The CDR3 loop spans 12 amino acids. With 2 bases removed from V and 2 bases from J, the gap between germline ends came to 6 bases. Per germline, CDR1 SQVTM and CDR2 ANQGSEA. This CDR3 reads CSVEPINYGYTF. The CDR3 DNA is TGCAGCGTTGAACCCATAAACTATGGCTACACCTTC.

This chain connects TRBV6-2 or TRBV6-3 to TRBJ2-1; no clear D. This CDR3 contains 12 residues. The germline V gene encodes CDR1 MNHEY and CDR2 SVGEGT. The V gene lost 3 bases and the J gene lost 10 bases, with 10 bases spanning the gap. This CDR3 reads CASSYRSYEQFF. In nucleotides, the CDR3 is TGTGCCAGCAGTTATAGGTCTTACGAGCAGTTCTTC.

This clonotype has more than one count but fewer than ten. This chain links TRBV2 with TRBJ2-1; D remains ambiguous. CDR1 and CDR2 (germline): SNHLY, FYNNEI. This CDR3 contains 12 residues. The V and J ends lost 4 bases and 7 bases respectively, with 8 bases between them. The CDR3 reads CASSVNSNEQFF. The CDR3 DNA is TGTGCCAGCAGTGTAAACTCGAATGAGCAGTTCTTC.

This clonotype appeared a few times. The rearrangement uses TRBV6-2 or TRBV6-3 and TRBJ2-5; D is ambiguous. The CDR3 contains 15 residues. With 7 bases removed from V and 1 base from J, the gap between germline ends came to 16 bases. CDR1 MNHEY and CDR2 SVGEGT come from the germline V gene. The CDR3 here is CASTDRDGPQETQYF. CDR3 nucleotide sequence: TGTGCCAGCACCGATCGCGACGGACCCCAAGAGACCCAGTACTTC.

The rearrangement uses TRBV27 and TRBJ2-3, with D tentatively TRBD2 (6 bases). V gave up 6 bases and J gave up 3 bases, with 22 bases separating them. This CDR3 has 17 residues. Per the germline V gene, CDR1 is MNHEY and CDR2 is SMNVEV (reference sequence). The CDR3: CASSYGTGELGTDTQYF. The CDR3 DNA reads TGTGCCAGCAGCTACGGGACTGGGGAGTTGGGAACAGATACGCAGTATTTT.

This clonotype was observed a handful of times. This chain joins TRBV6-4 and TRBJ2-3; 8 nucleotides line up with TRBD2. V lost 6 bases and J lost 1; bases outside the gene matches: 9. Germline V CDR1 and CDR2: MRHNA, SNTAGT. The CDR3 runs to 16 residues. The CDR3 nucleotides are TGTGCCAGCAGCCAGGAGGCGCGGGGGGGCACAGATACGCAGTATTTT. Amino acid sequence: CASSQEARGGTDTQYF.

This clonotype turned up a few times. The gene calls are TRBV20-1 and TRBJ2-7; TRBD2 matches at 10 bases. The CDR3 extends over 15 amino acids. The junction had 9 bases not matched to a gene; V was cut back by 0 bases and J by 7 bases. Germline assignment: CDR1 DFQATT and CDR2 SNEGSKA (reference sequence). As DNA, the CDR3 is TGCAGTGCTAGAGATCGCAGCGGGGGGGCCGAGGAGCAGTACTTC. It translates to CSARDRSGGAEEQYF.

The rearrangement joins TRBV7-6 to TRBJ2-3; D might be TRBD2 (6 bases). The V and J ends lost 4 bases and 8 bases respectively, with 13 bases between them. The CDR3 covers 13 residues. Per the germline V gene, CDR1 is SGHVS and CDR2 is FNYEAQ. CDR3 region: CASSSGTSSTQYF. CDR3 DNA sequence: TGTGCCAGCAGCTCGGGGACTTCTAGTACGCAGTATTTT.

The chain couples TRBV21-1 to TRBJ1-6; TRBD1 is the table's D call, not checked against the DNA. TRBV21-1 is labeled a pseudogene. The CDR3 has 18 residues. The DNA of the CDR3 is TGTGCCAGCAGCAAAGCTTCGAACAGGGGGCCCGAGGATTCACCCCTCCACTTT. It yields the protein CASSKASNRGPEDSPLHF.

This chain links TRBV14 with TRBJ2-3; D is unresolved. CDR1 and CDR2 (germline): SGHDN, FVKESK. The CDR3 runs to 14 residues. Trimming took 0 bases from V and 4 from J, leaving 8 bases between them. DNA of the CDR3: TGTGCCAGCAGCCAAGATACCTGGGCAGATACGCAGTATTTT. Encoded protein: CASSQDTWADTQYF.

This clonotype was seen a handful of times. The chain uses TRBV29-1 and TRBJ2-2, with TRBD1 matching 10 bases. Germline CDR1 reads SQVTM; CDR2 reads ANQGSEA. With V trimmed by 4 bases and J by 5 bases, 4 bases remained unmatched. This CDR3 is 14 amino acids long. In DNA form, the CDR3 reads TGCAGCGTTGGACAGGGGGCAGTGACCGGGGAGCTGTTTTTT. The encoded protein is CSVGQGAVTGELFF.

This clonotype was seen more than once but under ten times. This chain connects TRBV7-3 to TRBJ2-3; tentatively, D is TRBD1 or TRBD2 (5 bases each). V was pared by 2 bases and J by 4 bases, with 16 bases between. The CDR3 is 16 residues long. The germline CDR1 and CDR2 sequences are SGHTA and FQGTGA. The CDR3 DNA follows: TGTGCCAGCAGCTTACTTATCGGGACCGGAGCAGATACGCAGTATTTT. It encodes CASSLLIGTGADTQYF.

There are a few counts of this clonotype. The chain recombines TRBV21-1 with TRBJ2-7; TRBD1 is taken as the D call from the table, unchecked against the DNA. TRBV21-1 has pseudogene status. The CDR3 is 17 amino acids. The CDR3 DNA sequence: TGTGCCAGCAGCAAAGTTACGAAGGGGGACGGATTCTACGAGCAGTACTTC. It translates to CASSKVTKGDGFYEQYF.